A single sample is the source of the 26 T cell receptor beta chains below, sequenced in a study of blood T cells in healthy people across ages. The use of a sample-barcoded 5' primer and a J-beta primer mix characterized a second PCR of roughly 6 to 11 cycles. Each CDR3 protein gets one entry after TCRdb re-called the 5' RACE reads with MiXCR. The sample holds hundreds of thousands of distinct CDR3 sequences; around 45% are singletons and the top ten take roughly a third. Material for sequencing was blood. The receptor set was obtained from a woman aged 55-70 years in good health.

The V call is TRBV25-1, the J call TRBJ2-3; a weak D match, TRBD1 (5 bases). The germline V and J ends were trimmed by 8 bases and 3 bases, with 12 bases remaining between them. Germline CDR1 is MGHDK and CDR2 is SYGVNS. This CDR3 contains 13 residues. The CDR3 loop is CASRISGTDTQYF. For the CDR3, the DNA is TGTGCCAGCCGAATCTCAGGGACAGATACGCAGTATTTT.

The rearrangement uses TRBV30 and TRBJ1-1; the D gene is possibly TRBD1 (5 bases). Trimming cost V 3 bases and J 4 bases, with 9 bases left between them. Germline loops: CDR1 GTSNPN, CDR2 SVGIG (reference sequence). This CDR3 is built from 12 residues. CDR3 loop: CAWRGGVTEAFF. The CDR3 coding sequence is TGTGCCTGGAGGGGGGGGGTCACTGAAGCTTTCTTT.

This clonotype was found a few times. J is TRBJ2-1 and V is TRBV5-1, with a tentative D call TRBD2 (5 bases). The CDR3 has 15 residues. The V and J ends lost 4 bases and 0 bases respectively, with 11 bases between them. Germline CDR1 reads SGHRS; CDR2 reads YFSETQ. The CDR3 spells CASSNDGGSYNEQFF. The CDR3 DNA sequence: TGCGCCAGCAGCAACGACGGAGGCTCCTACAATGAGCAGTTCTTC.

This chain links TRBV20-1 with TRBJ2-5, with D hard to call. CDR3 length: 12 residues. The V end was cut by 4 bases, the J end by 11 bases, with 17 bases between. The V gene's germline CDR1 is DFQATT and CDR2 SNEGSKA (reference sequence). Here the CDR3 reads CSATLTNNEQYF. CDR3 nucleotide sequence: TGCAGTGCTACCTTGACCAACAATGAGCAGTACTTC.

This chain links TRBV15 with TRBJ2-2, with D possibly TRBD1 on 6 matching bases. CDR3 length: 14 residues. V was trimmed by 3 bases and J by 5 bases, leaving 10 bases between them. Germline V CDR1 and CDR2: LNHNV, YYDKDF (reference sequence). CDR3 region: CATSSPQGTGELFF. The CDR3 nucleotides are TGTGCCACCAGCAGTCCCCAGGGGACCGGGGAGCTGTTTTTT. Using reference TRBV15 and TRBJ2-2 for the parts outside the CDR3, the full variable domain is DAMVIQNPRYQVTQFGKPVTLSCSQTLNHNVMYWYQQKSSQAPKLLFHYYDKDFNNEADTPDNFQSRRPNTSFCFLDIRSPGLGDTAMYLCATSSPQGTGELFFGEGSRLTVL.

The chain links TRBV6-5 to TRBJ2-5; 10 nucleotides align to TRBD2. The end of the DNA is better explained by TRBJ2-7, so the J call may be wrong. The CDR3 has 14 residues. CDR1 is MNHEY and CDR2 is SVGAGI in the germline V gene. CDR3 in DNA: TGTGCCAGCACTAGACTAGCGGGTCCCTACGAGCAGTACTTC. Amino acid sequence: CASTRLAGPYEQYF.

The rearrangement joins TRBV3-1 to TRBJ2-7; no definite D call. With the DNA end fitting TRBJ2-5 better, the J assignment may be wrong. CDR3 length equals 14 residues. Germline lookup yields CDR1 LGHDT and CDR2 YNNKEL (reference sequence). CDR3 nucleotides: TGTGCCAGCAGCCAAGTAGTCGTCCGAGAGACCCAGTACTTC. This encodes CASSQVVVRETQYF.

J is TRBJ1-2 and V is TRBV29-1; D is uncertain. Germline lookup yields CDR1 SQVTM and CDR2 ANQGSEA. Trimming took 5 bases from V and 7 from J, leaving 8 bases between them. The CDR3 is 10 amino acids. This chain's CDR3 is CSVTKTGYTF. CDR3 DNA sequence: TGCAGCGTTACCAAGACTGGCTACACCTTC.

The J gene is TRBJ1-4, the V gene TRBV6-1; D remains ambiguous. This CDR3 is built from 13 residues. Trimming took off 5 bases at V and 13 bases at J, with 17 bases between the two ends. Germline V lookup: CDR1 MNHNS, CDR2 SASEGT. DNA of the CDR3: TGTGCCAGCAGTTTTGGCAGCGTAGGCGGACTGTTTTTT. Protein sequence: CASSFGSVGGLFF.

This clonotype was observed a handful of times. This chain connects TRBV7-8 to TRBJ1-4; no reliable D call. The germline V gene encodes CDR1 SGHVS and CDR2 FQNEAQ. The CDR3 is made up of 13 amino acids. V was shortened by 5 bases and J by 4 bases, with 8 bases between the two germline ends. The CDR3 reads CASSQIFNEKLFF. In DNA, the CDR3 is TGTGCCAGCAGCCAGATATTTAATGAAAAACTGTTTTTT.

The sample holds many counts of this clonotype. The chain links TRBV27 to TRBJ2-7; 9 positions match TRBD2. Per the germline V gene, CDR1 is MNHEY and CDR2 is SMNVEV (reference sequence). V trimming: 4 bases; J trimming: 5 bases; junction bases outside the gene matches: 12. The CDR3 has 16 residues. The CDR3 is CASSYSLAGVSDEQYF. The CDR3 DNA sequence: TGTGCCAGCAGTTACTCCTTAGCGGGAGTATCTGACGAGCAGTACTTC.

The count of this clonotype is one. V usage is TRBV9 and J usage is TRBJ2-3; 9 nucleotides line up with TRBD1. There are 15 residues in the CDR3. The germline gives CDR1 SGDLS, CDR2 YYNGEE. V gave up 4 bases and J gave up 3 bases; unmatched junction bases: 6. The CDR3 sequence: CASSPSQGATDTQYF. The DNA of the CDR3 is TGTGCCAGCAGCCCCTCACAGGGGGCAACAGATACGCAGTATTTT. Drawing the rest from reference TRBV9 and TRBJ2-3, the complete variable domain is DSGVTQTPKHLITATGQRVTLRCSPRSGDLSVYWYQQSLDQGLQFLIQYYNGEERAKGNILERFSAQQFPDLHSELNLSSLELGDSALYFCASSPSQGATDTQYFGPGTRLTVL.

The CDR3 DNA reads as TGTGCCAGCAGTGACAGTTTCTACGAGCAGTACTTC. Amino acids: CASSDSFYEQYF. This sequence joins TRBV25-1 and TRBJ2-7; D remains ambiguous. Germline lookup yields CDR1 MGHDK and CDR2 SYGVNS. The CDR3 is 12 residues long. Deletions cut 3 bases from V and 3 bases from J, with 6 bases between.

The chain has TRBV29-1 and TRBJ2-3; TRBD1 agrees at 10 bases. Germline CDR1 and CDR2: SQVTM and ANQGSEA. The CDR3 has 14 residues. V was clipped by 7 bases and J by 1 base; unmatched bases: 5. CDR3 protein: CSATGGSGTDTQYF. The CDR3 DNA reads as TGCAGCGCGACAGGGGGCTCCGGCACAGATACGCAGTATTTT.

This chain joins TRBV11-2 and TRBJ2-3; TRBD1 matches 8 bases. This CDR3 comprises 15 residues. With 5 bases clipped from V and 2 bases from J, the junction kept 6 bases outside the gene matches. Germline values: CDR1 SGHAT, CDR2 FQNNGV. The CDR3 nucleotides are TGTGCCAGCAGCCTCGGGACAGGACTCACAGATACGCAGTATTTT. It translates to CASSLGTGLTDTQYF.

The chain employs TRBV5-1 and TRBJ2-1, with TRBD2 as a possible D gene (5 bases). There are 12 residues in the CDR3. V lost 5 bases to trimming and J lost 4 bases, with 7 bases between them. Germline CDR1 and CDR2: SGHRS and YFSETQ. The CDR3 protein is CASRSGYNEQFF. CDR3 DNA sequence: TGCGCCAGCAGGTCGGGGTACAATGAGCAGTTCTTC. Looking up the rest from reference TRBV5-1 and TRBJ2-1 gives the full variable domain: KAGVTQTPRYLIKTRGQQVTLSCSPISGHRSVSWYQQTPGQGLQFLFEYFSETQRNKGNFPGRFSGRQFSNSRSEMNVSTLELGDSALYLCASRSGYNEQFFGPGTRLTVL.

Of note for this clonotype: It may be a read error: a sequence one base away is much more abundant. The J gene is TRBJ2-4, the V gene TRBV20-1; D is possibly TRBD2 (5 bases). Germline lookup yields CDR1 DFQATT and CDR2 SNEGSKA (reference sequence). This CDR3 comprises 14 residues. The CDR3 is CSTRVRVDSPIQYF. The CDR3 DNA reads TGCAGTACTAGAGTACGGGTGGACTCCCCCATTCAGTACTTC.

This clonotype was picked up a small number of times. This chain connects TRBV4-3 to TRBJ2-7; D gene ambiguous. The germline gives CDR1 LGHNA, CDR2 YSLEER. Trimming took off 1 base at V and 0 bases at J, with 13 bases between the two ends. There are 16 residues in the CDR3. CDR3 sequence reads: CASSQVIGSRSYEQYF. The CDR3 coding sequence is TGCGCCAGCAGCCAAGTTATCGGCAGCCGCTCCTACGAGCAGTACTTC.

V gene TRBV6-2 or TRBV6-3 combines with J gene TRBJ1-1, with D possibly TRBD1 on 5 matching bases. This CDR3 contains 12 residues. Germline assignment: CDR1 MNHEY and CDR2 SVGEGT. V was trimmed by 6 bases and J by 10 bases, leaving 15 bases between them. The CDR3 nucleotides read TGTGCCAGCAGAAAGACAGCCCAGGGAGCTTTCTTT. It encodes CASRKTAQGAFF.

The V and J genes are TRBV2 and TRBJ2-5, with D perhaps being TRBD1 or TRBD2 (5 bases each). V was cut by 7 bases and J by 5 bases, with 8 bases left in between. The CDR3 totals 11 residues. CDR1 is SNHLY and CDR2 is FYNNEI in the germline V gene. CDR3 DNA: TGTGCCAGCATGGGGGTGGAGACCCAGTACTTC. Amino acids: CASMGVETQYF.

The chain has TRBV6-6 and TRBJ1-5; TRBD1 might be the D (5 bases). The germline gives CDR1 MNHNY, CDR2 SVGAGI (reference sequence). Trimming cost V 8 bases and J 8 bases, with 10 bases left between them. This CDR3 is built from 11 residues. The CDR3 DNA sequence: TGTGCCAGCGGGGACTGGGAGCCCCAGCATTTT. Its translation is CASGDWEPQHF.

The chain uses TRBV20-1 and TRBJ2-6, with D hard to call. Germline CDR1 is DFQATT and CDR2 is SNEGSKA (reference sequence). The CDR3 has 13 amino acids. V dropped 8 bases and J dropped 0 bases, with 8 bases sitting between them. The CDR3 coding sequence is TGCAGTTCGCCACACTCTGGGGCCAACGTCCTGACTTTC. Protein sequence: CSSPHSGANVLTF.

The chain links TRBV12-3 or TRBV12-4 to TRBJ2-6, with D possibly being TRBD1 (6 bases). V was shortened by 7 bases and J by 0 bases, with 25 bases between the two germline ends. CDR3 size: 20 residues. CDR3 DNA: TGTGCCAGCATCATGGAGGACAGTCCGCCCCCATTCTCTGGGGCCAACGTCCTGACTTTC. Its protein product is CASIMEDSPPPFSGANVLTF.

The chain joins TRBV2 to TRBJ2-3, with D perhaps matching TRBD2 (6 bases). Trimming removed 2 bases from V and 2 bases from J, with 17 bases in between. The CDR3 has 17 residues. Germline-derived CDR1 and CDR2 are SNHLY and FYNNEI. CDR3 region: CASSELVAAAATDTQYF. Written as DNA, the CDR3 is TGTGCCAGCAGTGAACTGGTAGCGGCAGCCGCCACAGATACGCAGTATTTT.

CDR3 loop: CASSQDPRSSYEQYF. The CDR3 coding sequence is TGTGCCAGCAGCCAAGATCCTCGAAGCTCCTACGAGCAGTACTTC. The chain couples TRBV4-2 to TRBJ2-7; D remains ambiguous. Germline CDR1 reads LGHNA; CDR2 reads YNFKEQ. The CDR3 has 15 amino acids. Trimming shortened V by 0 bases and J by 0 bases, and 9 bases separated the two germline ends.

CDR3 DNA: TGTGCCAGCACCCCTGGACAGGAAGGCTACGAGCAGTACTTC. Translated: CASTPGQEGYEQYF. This chain joins TRBV12-3 or TRBV12-4 and TRBJ2-7, with 7 positions matching TRBD1. V was clipped by 7 bases and J by 3 bases; unmatched bases: 9. This CDR3 spans 14 amino acids.